The 23 T cell receptor beta chains below were found in one sample sequenced in a study of regulatory T cells in long-lasting Graves disease. The time point denotes: newly diagnosed GD, antithyroid drugs for less than 3 months. Isolated PBMC RNA provided the starting material for the TCR library. Both iRepertoire HTBI primers and Arm-PCR of CDR3 regions were used to build the TCR beta libraries. Using its own MiXCR run on the multiplex PCR reads, TCRdb lists one record per CDR3 protein. The sample has 370,000 or so distinct CDR3 sequences, around 15% seen once. This sample was shared with a second study, whose subject was T cells in Graves' hyperthyroidism and ophthalmopathy.

This material consisted of peripheral blood mononuclear cells (PBMCs), taken at new diagnosis, from a patient treated with antithyroid drugs. Every receptor here comes from a woman between 18 and 30 years old with Graves disease.

This clonotype showed up many times. The rearrangement uses TRBV30 and TRBJ2-2, with 7 positions matching TRBD2. With V trimmed by 2 bases and J by 5 bases, 5 bases remained unmatched. This CDR3 has 14 amino acids. The V gene's germline CDR1 is GTSNPN and CDR2 SVGIG (reference sequence). CDR3 region: CAWSLPAGTGELFF. In nucleotides, the CDR3 is TGTGCCTGGAGTCTACCAGCGGGGACCGGGGAGCTGTTTTTT.

This clonotype was recorded a few times. V gene TRBV7-3 combines with J gene TRBJ2-5; D uncertain. The CDR3 runs to 14 residues. Trimming took 5 bases from V and 5 from J, leaving 15 bases between them. Looked up from germline, CDR1 is SGHTA and CDR2 is FQGTGA. The CDR3 protein is CASSPADRSETQYF. CDR3 DNA: TGTGCCAGCAGCCCCGCCGATAGGTCGGAGACCCAGTACTTC.

This clonotype has a single count. The V gene is TRBV10-1, the J gene TRBJ2-3, with 9 bases identical to TRBD2. Unmatched junction bases numbered 13, after V lost 3 bases and J lost 9 bases. Germline V lookup: CDR1 WNHNN, CDR2 SYGVQD (reference sequence). This CDR3 spans 16 amino acids. The chain's CDR3 is CASSDLAGGSIETQYF. The CDR3 DNA reads as TGCGCCAGCAGTGATCTTGCGGGGGGGAGTATTGAGACGCAGTATTTT.

The count of this clonotype is one. The gene calls are TRBV5-1 and TRBJ2-1; TRBD2 might be the D (7 bases). CDR3 length: 16 amino acids. V dropped 2 bases and J dropped 9 bases, with 21 bases sitting between them. CDR1 SGHRS and CDR2 YFSETQ come from the germline V gene. The CDR3 DNA follows: TGCGCCAGCAGCTTAGGGGGGCTAGCGGTTTGGGGTGAGCAGTTCTTC. It encodes CASSLGGLAVWGEQFF.

The chain links TRBV6-1 to TRBJ2-3; 7 bases agree with TRBD2. The CDR3 extends over 17 amino acids. In germline, CDR1 is MNHNS, CDR2 SASEGT. V lost 4 bases, J lost 2 bases, and 12 bases stayed unmatched. The CDR3 DNA follows: TGTGCCAGCAGTGTAGAGGCGGGAGTGGACCTCACAGATACGCAGTATTTT. Protein: CASSVEAGVDLTDTQYF.

Many counts were recorded for this clonotype. V usage is TRBV28 and J usage is TRBJ2-5, with D unclear. The germline gives CDR1 MDHEN, CDR2 SYDVKM. This CDR3 region has 19 residues. Trimming pared 1 base from V and 1 base from J, leaving 22 bases between. The CDR3 is CASSLSLSGDWKIQETQYF. The CDR3 DNA reads TGTGCCAGCAGTTTATCCCTATCTGGTGACTGGAAAATCCAAGAGACCCAGTACTTC.

This clonotype was seen ten or more times. The J gene is TRBJ2-1, the V gene TRBV28, with TRBD2 as a possible D gene (6 bases). The ends were cut back, 6 bases at V and 0 bases at J, with 15 bases in the middle. Germline V CDR1 and CDR2: MDHEN, SYDVKM. This CDR3 has 16 amino acids. The DNA for the CDR3 is TGTGCCAGCAGCCCCGCTAGCGAACCCTCCTACAATGAGCAGTTCTTC. It encodes CASSPASEPSYNEQFF.

This clonotype has at least ten counts. The CDR3 DNA reads as TGTGCCAGCTGTCAGGGGGGGAATGAGCAGTTCTTC. Protein product: CASCQGGNEQFF. This chain uses TRBV28 with TRBJ2-1; D assignment may be TRBD1 or TRBD2 (7 bases each). Per germline, CDR1 MDHEN and CDR2 SYDVKM. This CDR3 comprises 12 residues. V was pared by 8 bases and J by 7 bases, with 12 bases between.

This clonotype showed up many times. The genes are TRBV5-1 and TRBJ2-3; the D gene is possibly TRBD1 (6 bases). Looked up from germline, CDR1 is SGHRS and CDR2 is YFSETQ. This CDR3 contains 14 residues. Trimming shortened V by 4 bases and J by 2 bases, and 11 bases separated the two germline ends. The CDR3 spells CASSPQGLTDTQYF. The DNA for the CDR3 is TGCGCCAGCAGCCCACAGGGCCTCACAGATACGCAGTATTTT.

The chain carries TRBV6-2 or TRBV6-3 and TRBJ1-2; perhaps TRBD1 as D (5 bases). The CDR3 sequence is 14 residues long. V lost 0 bases and J 7 bases, leaving 12 bases between the germline ends. Germline-derived CDR1 and CDR2 are MNHEY and SVGEGT. CDR3 residues: CASSYSGGGSGYTF. CDR3 sequence (DNA): TGTGCCAGCAGTTACTCCGGGGGGGGGTCTGGCTACACCTTC.

This clonotype was observed at least ten times. The chain joins TRBV7-9 to TRBJ2-5; D possibly uses TRBD1 or TRBD2 (6 bases each). V shed 4 bases and J shed 4 bases, with 13 bases lying between them. This CDR3 spans 14 amino acids. The germline CDR1 and CDR2 sequences are SEHNR and FQNEAQ (reference sequence). The CDR3 sequence: CASSSTGGPETQYF. CDR3 in DNA: TGTGCCAGCAGCTCAACTGGGGGGCCAGAGACCCAGTACTTC.

This clonotype occurred a few times. The chain has TRBV24-1 and TRBJ2-1; 8 nucleotides match TRBD1. This CDR3 spans 13 amino acids. Trimming cost V 8 bases and J 3 bases; bases outside gene matches: 2. Germline-derived CDR1 and CDR2 are KGHDR and SFDVKD. The CDR3 loop is CATTDRDYNEQFF. The CDR3 coding sequence is TGTGCCACCACGGACAGGGACTACAATGAGCAGTTCTTC.

The chain is built from TRBV4-1 and TRBJ2-1; 11 nucleotides match TRBD2. The CDR3 has 21 amino acids. Germline CDR1 reads MGHRA; CDR2 reads YSYEKL. V lost 6 bases to trimming and J lost 0 bases; unmatched junction nucleotides: 19. In nucleotides, the CDR3 is TGCGCCAGCAGACTTAGACTAGCGGGATCCTACACTCCCAGCTCCTACAATGAGCAGTTCTTC. Translated: CASRLRLAGSYTPSSYNEQFF.

This clonotype was seen just once. A read error may be the cause here, since a much bigger clone is one base away. The chain joins TRBV5-1 to TRBJ2-3; D is uncertain. The V gene lost 4 bases and the J gene lost 3 bases, with 12 bases spanning the gap. The CDR3 length is 14 residues. The germline V gene has CDR1 SGHRS and CDR2 YFSETQ. The CDR3: CASSELGRTDTQYF. In nucleotides, the CDR3 is TGCGCCAGCAGCGAACTCGGGCGTACAGATACGCAGTATTTT.

This clonotype was found many times. The CDR3, as DNA: TGTGCCAGCAGCCGTCCGGGACAGGGGGACACTGAAGCTTTCTTT. This encodes CASSRPGQGDTEAFF. The chain links TRBV12-3 or TRBV12-4 to TRBJ1-1, with 11 positions matching TRBD1. Unmatched junction bases numbered 6, after V lost 6 bases and J lost 3 bases. The CDR3 extends over 15 amino acids.

This clonotype has just one count. The CDR3 DNA is TGTGCCAGCAGTTTAGCGCAGGGACTGTACAATGAGCAGTTCTTC. Translation gives CASSLAQGLYNEQFF. The J gene is TRBJ2-1, the V gene TRBV12-3 or TRBV12-4; tentatively, D is TRBD2 (6 bases). The CDR3 runs 15 residues. V lost 0 bases and J lost 4, with 10 bases in between.

The sample holds many counts of this clonotype. The genes are TRBV7-2 and TRBJ2-7; the D gene is possibly TRBD2 (6 bases). There are 11 residues in the CDR3. Germline V gene data show CDR1 as SGHTA and CDR2 as FQGNSA. V was trimmed by 7 bases and J by 4 bases, leaving 8 bases between them. The CDR3 is CASTRGYEQYF. The CDR3 coding sequence is TGTGCCAGCACGCGGGGTTACGAGCAGTACTTC.

This clonotype showed up many times. The V call is TRBV18, the J call TRBJ1-1, with 8 positions matching TRBD1. Germline loops: CDR1 KGHSH, CDR2 LQKENI. Trimming cost V 3 bases and J 4 bases; bases outside gene matches: 10. The CDR3 loop spans 16 amino acids. The CDR3 region is CASSPVRGRLSTEAFF. The CDR3, as DNA: TGTGCCAGCTCACCGGTCAGGGGGCGATTAAGCACTGAAGCTTTCTTT.

This sequence joins TRBV2 and TRBJ2-3, with 9 bases aligning to TRBD2. The germline V gene has CDR1 SNHLY and CDR2 FYNNEI. V dropped 5 bases and J dropped 2; count of bases not matched to a gene: 8. The CDR3 runs 16 residues. The CDR3 protein is CASSLSGTSFTDTQYF. As DNA, the CDR3 is TGTGCCAGCAGTTTGTCCGGGACTAGCTTCACAGATACGCAGTATTTT.

This clonotype was observed at least ten times. The chain couples TRBV12-3 or TRBV12-4 to TRBJ1-1, with D unresolved. The CDR3 length is 13 residues. V lost 3 bases to trimming and J lost 11 bases, with 16 bases between them. The DNA for the CDR3 is TGTGCCAGCAGTTTTAACCCTGCGGCCGCTGCTTTCTTT. It is translated as CASSFNPAAAAFF.

This chain connects TRBV19 to TRBJ1-1; 8 nucleotides align to TRBD1. Germline CDR1 and CDR2: LNHDA and SQIVND (reference sequence). J gave up 4 bases and V 6 bases, and 13 bases lay outside the gene matches. This CDR3 spans 16 amino acids. The CDR3 DNA sequence: TGTGCCAGTAGGCCCGGACAGGGTTCGAAAGCCACTGAAGCTTTCTTT. This gives the protein CASRPGQGSKATEAFF.

This clonotype has a count of ten or more. This chain connects TRBV20-1 to TRBJ2-1; D is undetermined. This CDR3 has 17 residues. Per the germline V gene, CDR1 is DFQATT and CDR2 is SNEGSKA (reference sequence). Trimming removed 6 bases from V and 0 bases from J, with 21 bases in between. Here the CDR3 DNA reads TGCAGTGCCCCGACGGTAGGGAAACCCAGCTCCTACAATGAGCAGTTCTTC. This gives the protein CSAPTVGKPSSYNEQFF.

V and J are TRBV11-3 and TRBJ2-1; 7 positions match TRBD1. J gave up 9 bases and V 5 bases, and 10 bases lay outside the gene matches. This CDR3 has 14 residues. Germline V lookup: CDR1 SGHNT, CDR2 YENEEA. This CDR3 reads CASSPWTGMGEQFF. CDR3 DNA sequence: TGTGCCAGCAGCCCTTGGACAGGTATGGGTGAGCAGTTCTTC.